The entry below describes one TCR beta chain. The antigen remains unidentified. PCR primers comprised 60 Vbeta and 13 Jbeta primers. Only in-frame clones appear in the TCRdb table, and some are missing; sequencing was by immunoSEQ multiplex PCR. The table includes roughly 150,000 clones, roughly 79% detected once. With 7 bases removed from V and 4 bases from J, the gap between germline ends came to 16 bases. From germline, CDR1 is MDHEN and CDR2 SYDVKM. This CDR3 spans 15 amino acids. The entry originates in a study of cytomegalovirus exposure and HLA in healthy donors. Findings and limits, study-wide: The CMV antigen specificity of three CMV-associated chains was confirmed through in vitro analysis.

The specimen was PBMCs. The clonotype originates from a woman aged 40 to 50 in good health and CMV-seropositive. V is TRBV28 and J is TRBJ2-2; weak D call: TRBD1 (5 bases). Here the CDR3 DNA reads TGTGCCAGCAATCTGATGGGGCCCTCCACCGGGGAGCTGTTTTTT. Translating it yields CASNLMGPSTGELFF.